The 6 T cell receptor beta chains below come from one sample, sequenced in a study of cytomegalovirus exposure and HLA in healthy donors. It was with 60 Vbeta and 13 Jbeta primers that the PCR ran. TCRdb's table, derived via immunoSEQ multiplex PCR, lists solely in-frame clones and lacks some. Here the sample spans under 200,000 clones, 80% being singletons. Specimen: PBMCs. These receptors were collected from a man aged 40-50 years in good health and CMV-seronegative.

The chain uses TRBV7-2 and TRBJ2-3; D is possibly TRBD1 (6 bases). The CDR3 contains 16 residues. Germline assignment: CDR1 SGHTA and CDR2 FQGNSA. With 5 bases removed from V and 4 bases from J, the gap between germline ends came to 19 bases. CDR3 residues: CASSPDPSRGPDTQYF. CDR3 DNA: TGTGCCAGCAGCCCAGACCCGTCCAGGGGCCCAGATACGCAGTATTTT.

The CDR3 region is CASSQEAGTNTDTQYF. The DNA for the CDR3 is TGCGCCAGCAGCCAAGAGGCAGGAACAAACACAGATACGCAGTATTTT. The rearrangement links TRBV4-3 to TRBJ2-3; D uncertain. V was shortened by 0 bases and J by 2 bases, with 12 bases between the two germline ends. Per the germline V gene, CDR1 is LGHNA and CDR2 is YSLEER. The CDR3 runs 16 residues.

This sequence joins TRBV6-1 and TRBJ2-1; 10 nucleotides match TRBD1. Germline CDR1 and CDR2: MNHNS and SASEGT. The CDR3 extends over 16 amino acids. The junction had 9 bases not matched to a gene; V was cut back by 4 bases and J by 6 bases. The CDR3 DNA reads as TGTGCCAGCAGTGGATACCGGGACAGGGGAGGCAATGAGCAGTTCTTC. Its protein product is CASSGYRDRGGNEQFF.

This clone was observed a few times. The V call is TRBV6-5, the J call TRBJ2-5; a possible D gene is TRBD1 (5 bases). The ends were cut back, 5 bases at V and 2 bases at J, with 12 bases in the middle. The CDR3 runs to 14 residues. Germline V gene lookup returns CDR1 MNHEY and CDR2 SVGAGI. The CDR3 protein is CASSEVQGQETQYF. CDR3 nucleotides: TGTGCCAGCAGTGAAGTCCAGGGACAAGAGACCCAGTACTTC.

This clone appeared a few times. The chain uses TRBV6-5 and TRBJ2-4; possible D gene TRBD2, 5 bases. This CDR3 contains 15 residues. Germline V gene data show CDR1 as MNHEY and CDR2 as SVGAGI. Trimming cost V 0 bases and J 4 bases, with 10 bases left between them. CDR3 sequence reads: CASSYSTAVKNIQYF. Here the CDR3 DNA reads TGTGCCAGCAGTTACTCAACAGCGGTGAAAAACATTCAGTACTTC.

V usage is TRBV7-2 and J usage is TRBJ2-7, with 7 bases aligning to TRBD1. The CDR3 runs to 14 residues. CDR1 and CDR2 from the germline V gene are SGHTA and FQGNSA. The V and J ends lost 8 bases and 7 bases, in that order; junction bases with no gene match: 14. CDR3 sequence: CASEGGISLGEQYF. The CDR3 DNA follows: TGTGCCAGCGAAGGGGGCATCTCCTTAGGGGAGCAGTACTTC.